The rows below give T cell receptor beta chains drawn from one sample of a study of shared clonotypes between healthy human individuals. Libraries were prepared by immunoSEQ multiplex PCR; TCRdb keeps only in-frame clonotypes and omits some of them. The sample lists 650,000 to 750,000 clones; about two thirds were seen once. Specimen: memory CD4+ T cells sorted from blood. The receptors come from a woman aged 30 to 39 in good health. CDR3s include the opening cysteine and the closing phenylalanine or tryptophan. A D gene is named only where the DNA matches it firmly. Clone size, where shown, is once, few, many, or a class for clones that have expanded.

j_call	clone_size	d_call	cdr3_length	v_call	cdr3_aa	cdr3_nt
TRBJ2-3	.	.	16	TRBV5-1	CASSLGPPASTDTQYF	TGCGCCAGCAGCTTGGGTCCCCCGGCTAGCACAGATACGCAGTATTTT
TRBJ2-7	.	.	13	TRBV11-2	CASSLDLLYEQYF	TGTGCCAGCAGCTTAGACCTATTGTACGAGCAGTACTTC
TRBJ2-5	.	.	13	TRBV11-2	CASSPPAEETQYF	TGTGCCAGCAGCCCCCCCGCAGAAGAGACCCAGTACTTC
TRBJ2-1	many	.	16	TRBV10-3	CAISESMARLGDEQFF	TGTGCCATCAGTGAGTCGATGGCCAGACTAGGGGATGAGCAGTTCTTC
TRBJ2-7	.	.	13	TRBV28	CASSVAHSYEQYF	TGTGCCAGCAGCGTAGCCCACTCCTACGAGCAGTACTTC
TRBJ2-7	.	.	13	TRBV6-5	CASTAGSTYEQYF	TGTGCCAGCACCGCGGGGAGCACCTACGAGCAGTACTTC
TRBJ2-7	.	TRBD1	14	TRBV5-6	CASSIPDRDYEQYF	TGTGCCAGCAGCATACCGGACAGGGACTACGAGCAGTACTTC
TRBJ1-2	many	.	14	TRBV9	CASSVGVENYGYTF	TGTGCCAGCAGCGTAGGGGTGGAAAACTATGGCTACACCTTC
TRBJ2-1	few	.	11	TRBV28	CASSLGRMQFF	TGTGCCAGCAGTTTGGGACGCATGCAGTTCTTC
TRBJ1-4	few	.	17	TRBV21-1	CASSPTRQGPPTEKLFF	TGTGCCAGCAGCCCCACGAGACAGGGGCCACCGACTGAAAAACTGTTTTTT
TRBJ2-7	.	TRBD1	18	TRBV4-1	CASSQGVGTGGFMYEQYF	TGCGCCAGCAGCCAAGGCGTCGGGACAGGGGGCTTCATGTACGAGCAGTACTTC
TRBJ2-7	few	.	10	TRBV28	CASSRREQYF	TGTGCCAGCAGTAGGCGGGAGCAGTACTTC
TRBJ1-1	.	.	15	TRBV18	CASSPPSYSNTEAFF	TGTGCCAGCTCACCACCATCCTATTCGAACACTGAAGCTTTCTTT
TRBJ2-5	few	.	16	TRBV15	CATQPLGGGNVETQYF	TGTGCCACCCAACCGTTAGGAGGGGGGAATGTGGAGACCCAGTACTTC
TRBJ2-7	once	.	15	TRBV4-1	CASSQVPGQGYEQYF	TGCGCCAGCAGCCAAGTGCCGGGGCAGGGGTACGAGCAGTACTTC
TRBJ2-7	once	.	15	TRBV29-1	CSTLGVGGSSYEQYF	TGCAGCACCTTAGGGGTCGGTGGAAGCTCCTACGAGCAGTACTTC
TRBJ2-3	.	TRBD2	16	TRBV28	CASSFQTSGLLDTQYF	TGTGCCAGCAGTTTCCAGACTAGCGGATTATTGGATACGCAGTATTTT
TRBJ2-5	few	.	16	TRBV4-1	CASSQDQFGGLETQYF	TGCGCCAGCAGCCAAGATCAATTCGGGGGGCTGGAGACCCAGTACTTC
TRBJ2-5	.	.	17	TRBV18	CASSQSVGSGGLETQYF	TGTGCCAGCTCACAAAGCGTCGGGAGTGGAGGGCTTGAGACCCAGTACTTC
TRBJ2-1	.	.	15	TRBV6-6	CASSYLVGKYNEQFF	TGTGCCAGCAGTTACCTTGTCGGGAAGTACAATGAGCAGTTCTTC
TRBJ2-7	.	.	12	TRBV18	CASSPQAYEQYF	TGTGCCAGCTCACCACAGGCCTACGAGCAGTACTTC
TRBJ2-1	few	TRBD2	15	TRBV25-1	CASSGRTSVNNEQFF	TGTGCCAGCAGTGGTAGGACTAGCGTAAACAATGAGCAGTTCTTC
TRBJ1-2	.	.	16	TRBV4-1	CASSQDLDRAYYGYTF	TGCGCCAGCAGCCAAGACCTGGACAGAGCTTACTATGGCTACACCTTC
TRBJ2-5	.	TRBD1	15	TRBV6-1	CASSARTGGKETQYF	TGTGCCAGCAGTGCCAGGACAGGAGGAAAAGAGACCCAGTACTTC
TRBJ2-3	.	.	17	TRBV5-6	CASSLVTAGASTDTQYF	TGTGCCAGCAGCTTAGTCACAGCAGGGGCAAGCACAGATACGCAGTATTTT
TRBJ2-1	once	TRBD2	14	TRBV19	CASIRTSGPNEQFF	TGTGCCAGTATCCGGACTAGCGGGCCAAATGAGCAGTTCTTC
TRBJ2-3	few	TRBD1	17	TRBV4-2	CASSQGRGRASTDTQYF	TGTGCCAGCAGCCAAGGCAGGGGGAGAGCCAGCACAGATACGCAGTATTTT
TRBJ1-5	.	.	14	TRBV27	CASSLGYSNQPQHF	TGTGCCAGCAGTTTGGGGTATAGCAATCAGCCCCAGCATTTT
TRBJ2-7	few	TRBD1	15	TRBV7-8	CASSLQGVGTYEQYF	TGTGCCAGCAGCCTCCAGGGGGTGGGAACCTACGAGCAGTACTTC
TRBJ2-3	once	.	16	TRBV25-1	CASSDLRDTSTDTQYF	TGTGCCAGCAGTGATCTTAGGGACACTAGCACAGATACGCAGTATTTT
TRBJ2-7	.	.	14	TRBV18	CASSPPGRSYEQYF	TGTGCCAGCTCACCACCGGGTCGGTCCTACGAGCAGTACTTC
TRBJ1-5	few	.	15	TRBV19	CATNIPRHSNQPQHF	TGTGCCACCAACATTCCGCGACATAGCAATCAGCCCCAGCATTTT
TRBJ2-6	once	.	15	TRBV28	CASRLPGSGANVLTF	TGTGCCAGCAGACTACCAGGGTCTGGGGCCAACGTCCTGACTTTC
TRBJ2-3	.	.	15	TRBV5-1	CASKDPISGTDTQYF	TGCGCCAGCAAGGACCCAATATCCGGCACAGATACGCAGTATTTT
TRBJ1-3	.	.	14	TRBV7-8	CASSLGAGGNTIYF	TGTGCCAGCAGCTTAGGGGCAGGGGGAAACACCATATATTTT
TRBJ1-5	.	.	15	TRBV18	CASSPPDAWGQPQHF	TGTGCCAGCTCACCACCAGACGCGTGGGGGCAGCCCCAGCATTTT
TRBJ2-2	.	.	13	TRBV7-3	CASSLTRTGELFF	TGTGCCAGCAGCTTAACGCGGACCGGGGAGCTGTTTTTT
TRBJ2-1	.	TRBD2	18	TRBV5-4	CASSKGLAGQSSYNEQFF	TGTGCCAGCAGCAAAGGACTAGCGGGACAGAGCTCCTACAATGAGCAGTTCTTC
TRBJ1-1	.	TRBD1	16	TRBV19	CASSKPGQGGPPEAFF	TGTGCCAGTAGTAAACCAGGACAGGGAGGTCCTCCTGAAGCTTTCTTT
TRBJ2-3	.	.	13	TRBV5-1	CASSLEAYHTQYF	TGCGCCAGCAGCTTGGAGGCTTACCATACGCAGTATTTT
TRBJ2-7	.	TRBD1	15	TRBV18	CASSPRGQGTYEQYF	TGTGCCAGCTCACCAAGGGGACAGGGGACCTACGAGCAGTACTTC
TRBJ2-3	.	TRBD2	17	TRBV11-2	CASSLGGGSSGTDTQYF	TGTGCCAGCAGCTTAGGCGGCGGGAGTAGTGGCACAGATACGCAGTATTTT
TRBJ2-2	.	.	13	TRBV18	CASSPQNTGELFF	TGTGCCAGCTCACCTCAGAACACCGGGGAGCTGTTTTTT